This T cell receptor beta chain was documented in a study of CD8 T cells in Susac syndrome. Germline V gene sequence: CDR1 SGHDN, CDR2 FVKESK. The CDR3 is 11 amino acids. The germline V and J ends were trimmed by 1 base and 5 bases, with 2 bases remaining between them. Random hexamers were used to reverse transcribe the RNA input (roughly 0.5 to 1 ug). The CDR3 of TCR beta was amplified by immunoSEQ multiplex PCR across 54 Vbeta and 13 Jbeta. TCRdb analysed the immunoSEQ multiplex PCR reads with MiXCR anew, one entry per CDR3 protein. The table shows approximately 230,000 distinct CDR3 sequences, with around 93% occurring only once.

What was sequenced was CD4+ T cells from PBMCs. The receptor comes from a human donor with multiple sclerosis. V and J are TRBV14 and TRBJ1-1; unclear D gene. The CDR3 loop reads CASSQVTEAFF. The CDR3 coding sequence is TGTGCCAGCAGCCAAGTGACTGAAGCTTTCTTT.